These T cell receptor beta chains were read from a single sample in a study of blood T cell repertoires in COVID-19. Sequenced by immunoSEQ multiplex PCR; TCRdb stores in-frame clones only, minus some. The data contain around 17,000 clones, about four fifths of them singletons. The sample taken for sequencing was peripheral blood. These receptors all come from a woman between 65 and 79 years old with active COVID-19. Both conserved end residues are part of each CDR3. D genes are given only for firm matches. Not every row has a clone size; where given, it reads once, few, many or a size class.

D	size	J	V	CDR3	DNA
NA	NA	TRBJ2-3	TRBV7-2	CASSSIASFTDTQYF	TGTGCCAGCAGCTCTATCGCCTCGTTCACAGATACGCAGTATTTT
NA	NA	TRBJ1-1	TRBV5-6	CASRLDRSEAFF	TGTGCCAGCAGACTCGACAGGTCTGAAGCTTTCTTT
NA	once	TRBJ2-2	TRBV19	CASSIVGQGGVTGELFF	TGTGCCAGTAGTATAGTGGGGCAGGGGGGTGTCACCGGGGAGCTGTTTTTT
NA	once	TRBJ1-2	TRBV19	CASRETGINYGYTF	TGTGCCAGTAGGGAGACAGGCATTAACTATGGCTACACCTTC
NA	NA	TRBJ1-1	TRBV6-2/TRBV6-3	CASSRLMGEQAFF	TGTGCCAGCAGTCGACTAATGGGAGAGCAAGCTTTCTTT
NA	NA	TRBJ1-6	TRBV13	CASSSRTANSPLHF	TGTGCCAGCAGCTCTCGGACAGCTAATTCACCCCTCCACTTT
TRBD1	NA	TRBJ2-2	TRBV3-1/TRBV3-2	CASSQGQGVTGELFF	TGTGCCAGCAGCCAGGGACAGGGGGTCACCGGGGAGCTGTTTTTT
NA	NA	TRBJ1-5	TRBV19	CASSKRLNQPQHF	TGTGCCAGTAGCAAACGTCTAAATCAGCCCCAGCATTTT
TRBD2	NA	TRBJ2-1	TRBV2	CANYPSGRGINEQFF	TGTGCCAACTACCCCAGCGGGAGGGGTATCAATGAGCAGTTCTTC
NA	once	TRBJ1-1	TRBV10-3	CATGGNTEAFF	TGTGCCACCGGAGGGAACACTGAAGCTTTCTTT
NA	NA	TRBJ2-1	TRBV19	CASSDPGAPGNEQFF	TGTGCCAGTAGTGACCCAGGGGCGCCCGGGAATGAGCAGTTCTTC
NA	NA	TRBJ2-6	TRBV7-2	CASSSLGGSGANVLTF	TGTGCCAGCAGCTCGCTTGGCGGATCTGGGGCCAACGTCCTGACTTTC
TRBD1	NA	TRBJ2-7	TRBV19	CASSIKGTGGYEQYF	TGTGCCAGTAGTATTAAGGGGACAGGGGGCTACGAGCAGTACTTC
NA	NA	TRBJ2-1	TRBV28	CASRETDRPVNEQFF	TGTGCCAGCAGGGAGACAGACCGGCCGGTCAATGAGCAGTTCTTC
TRBD1	NA	TRBJ1-1	TRBV27	CASSFKGANTEAFF	TGTGCCAGCAGTTTCAAGGGGGCCAACACTGAAGCTTTCTTT
NA	NA	TRBJ1-1	TRBV10-1	CASSESRVGNTEAFF	TGCGCCAGCAGTGAGTCGCGGGTTGGGAACACTGAAGCTTTCTTT
TRBD2	NA	TRBJ2-3	TRBV7-3	CASSELTSGTPDTQYF	TGTGCCAGCAGCGAACTCACCAGCGGGACCCCAGATACGCAGTATTTT
NA	NA	TRBJ1-1	TRBV18	CASSPRGPREAEAFF	TGTGCCAGCTCACCGAGGGGTCCGAGGGAGGCTGAAGCTTTCTTT
NA	NA	TRBJ1-4	TRBV21-1	CASSTDRGPDEKLFF	TGTGCCAGCAGCACGGACAGGGGGCCGGATGAAAAACTGTTTTTT
NA	NA	TRBJ2-3	TRBV4-1	CASSQDRVTDTQYF	TGCGCCAGCAGCCAAGACAGGGTCACAGATACGCAGTATTTT
NA	NA	TRBJ2-5	TRBV7-2	CASSPARRRQETQYF	TGTGCCAGCAGCCCCGCTAGGCGCCGACAAGAGACCCAGTACTTC
TRBD2	NA	TRBJ2-1	TRBV9	CASSLREGEQFF	TGTGCCAGCAGCTTGAGGGAGGGTGAGCAGTTCTTC
NA	once	TRBJ1-1	TRBV1	CTSRTGTEAFF	TGCACCAGCCGGACAGGCACTGAAGCTTTCTTT
NA	NA	TRBJ1-1	TRBV9	CASSAQVRNTEAFF	TGTGCCAGCAGCGCACAGGTCCGTAACACTGAAGCTTTCTTT
TRBD2	NA	TRBJ2-1	TRBV28	CASSLGGAGGEQFF	TGTGCCAGCAGCCTCGGTGGGGCGGGGGGTGAGCAGTTCTTC
NA	once	TRBJ1-1	TRBV7-2	CASIGWLNTEAFF	TGTGCCTCGATCGGGTGGCTGAACACTGAAGCTTTCTTT
NA	NA	TRBJ2-5	TRBV6-5	CASSPRGSQETQYF	TGTGCCAGCAGTCCCCGCGGCAGCCAAGAGACCCAGTACTTC
TRBD2	NA	TRBJ2-1	TRBV7-9	CASSPRTSGGSYNEQFF	TGTGCCAGCAGCCCAAGGACTAGCGGGGGCTCCTACAATGAGCAGTTCTTC
NA	NA	TRBJ1-5	TRBV6-5	CASGPRNQPQHF	TGTGCCAGCGGCCCCCGAAATCAGCCCCAGCATTTT
NA	NA	TRBJ1-1	TRBV27	CASSFRGNTEAFF	TGTGCCAGCAGTTTCCGGGGGAACACTGAAGCTTTCTTT
NA	NA	TRBJ1-2	TRBV14	CASSQIRGDVKGYTF	TGTGCCAGCAGCCAAATCAGGGGTGACGTTAAAGGCTACACCTTC
NA	NA	TRBJ2-1	TRBV11-3	CASSPSREAGIKNEQFF	TGTGCCAGCAGCCCCTCTAGGGAGGCGGGAATTAAGAATGAGCAGTTCTTC
TRBD1	NA	TRBJ2-1	TRBV5-1	CASSSTGGRGNEQFF	TGCGCCAGCAGCTCGACAGGGGGAAGGGGCAATGAGCAGTTCTTC
NA	NA	TRBJ1-2	TRBV11-2	CASSSGTGGAYGYTF	TGTGCCAGCAGCTCAGGGACGGGGGGCGCCTATGGCTACACCTTC
TRBD2	NA	TRBJ2-3	TRBV7-3	CASSSDLAGDTDTQYF	TGTGCCAGCAGCTCAGACCTAGCGGGGGACACAGATACGCAGTATTTT
NA	NA	TRBJ1-6	TRBV2	CASSWVARPNASPLHF	TGTGCCAGCAGTTGGGTAGCGAGACCCAACGCCTCACCCCTCCACTTT
NA	NA	TRBJ1-1	TRBV19	CASKLGGASTEAFF	TGTGCCAGTAAGTTGGGGGGAGCGAGCACTGAAGCTTTCTTT
NA	NA	TRBJ1-4	TRBV6-5	CASSYTVDIPAMGLFF	TGTGCCAGCAGTTACACGGTCGACATCCCGGCCATGGGACTGTTTTTT
NA	once	TRBJ2-1	TRBV7-8	CASSSTGTPGNEQFF	TGTGCCAGCAGTTCTACCGGGACTCCAGGCAATGAGCAGTTCTTC
NA	NA	TRBJ1-1	TRBV19	CATFTAGPSGAFF	TGTGCCACTTTCACCGCCGGGCCCAGCGGGGCTTTCTTT
TRBD1	NA	TRBJ1-6	TRBV6-1	CASSATGQGASYNSPLHF	TGTGCCAGCAGTGCGACGGGACAGGGTGCTTCCTATAATTCACCCCTCCACTTT
NA	NA	TRBJ2-2	TRBV5-1	CASSLSQARGGELFF	TGCGCCAGCAGCTTGTCCCAGGCCCGGGGCGGGGAGCTGTTTTTT
NA	NA	TRBJ1-1	TRBV24-1	CATRGRGDTEAFF	TGTGCCACCAGGGGGCGCGGGGACACTGAAGCTTTCTTT
NA	NA	TRBJ1-5	TRBV19	CASSNAGGYQPQHF	TGTGCCAGTAGTAATGCGGGGGGATACCAGCCCCAGCATTTT
TRBD2	NA	TRBJ2-7	TRBV6-5	CASSPLAGGFSVQYF	TGTGCCAGCAGTCCCCTAGCGGGAGGGTTTTCCGTGCAGTACTTC